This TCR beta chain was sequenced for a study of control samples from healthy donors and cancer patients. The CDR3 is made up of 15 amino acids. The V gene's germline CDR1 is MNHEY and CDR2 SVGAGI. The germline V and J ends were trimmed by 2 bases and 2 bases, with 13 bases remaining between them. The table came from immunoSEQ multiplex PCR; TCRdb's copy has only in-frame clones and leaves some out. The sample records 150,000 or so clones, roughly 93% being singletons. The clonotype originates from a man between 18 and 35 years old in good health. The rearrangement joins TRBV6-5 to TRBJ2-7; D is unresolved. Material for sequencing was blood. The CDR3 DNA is TGTGCCAGCAGTTACACGTCCGGTGGGACCTACGAGCAGTACTTC. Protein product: CASSYTSGGTYEQYF.